This T cell receptor (beta chain) originates from a study of CD8+CD57+ T cells in acquired aplastic anemia. The CDR3 covers 13 residues. Germline lookup yields CDR1 SEHNR and CDR2 FQNEAQ (reference sequence). V lost 4 bases, J lost 2 bases, and 8 bases lay in between. Comment on this clonotype: Its antigen is as yet unknown.

Genomic DNA templated the TCR beta VDJ and CDR3 profiling. One entry per CDR3 protein results from TCRdb running MiXCR on the reads. The sample holds around 170,000 distinct CDR3 sequences, around 60% seen once. Points from the study as a whole: No significant difference in CD8+ Simpson's diversity was found between patients and controls. Patients and controls shared just under 30 CD8+ CDR3 sequences.

The specimen sequenced was sorted CD4+, CD8+, or CD8+CD57+ T cells (not recorded which) from PBMCs. This chain connects TRBV7-9 to TRBJ2-5, with D unclear. This clonotype was obtained from a human donor in good health. Here the CDR3 DNA reads TGTGCCAGCAGCTATACTGATCAAGAGACCCAGTACTTC. Amino acids: CASSYTDQETQYF.